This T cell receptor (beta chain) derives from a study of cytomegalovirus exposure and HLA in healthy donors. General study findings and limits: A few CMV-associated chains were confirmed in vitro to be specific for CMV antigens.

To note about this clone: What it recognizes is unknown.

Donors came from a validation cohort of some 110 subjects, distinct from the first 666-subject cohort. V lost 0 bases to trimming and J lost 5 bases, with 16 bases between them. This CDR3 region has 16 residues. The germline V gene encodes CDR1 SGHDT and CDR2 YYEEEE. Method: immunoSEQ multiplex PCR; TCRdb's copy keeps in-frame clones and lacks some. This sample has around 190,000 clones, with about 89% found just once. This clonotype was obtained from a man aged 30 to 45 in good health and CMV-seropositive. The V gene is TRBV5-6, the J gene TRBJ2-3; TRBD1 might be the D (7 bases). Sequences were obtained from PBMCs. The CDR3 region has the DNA TGTGCCAGCAGCTTGGCCCCGACAGGGAGGATAGATACGCAGTATTTT. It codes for CASSLAPTGRIDTQYF.